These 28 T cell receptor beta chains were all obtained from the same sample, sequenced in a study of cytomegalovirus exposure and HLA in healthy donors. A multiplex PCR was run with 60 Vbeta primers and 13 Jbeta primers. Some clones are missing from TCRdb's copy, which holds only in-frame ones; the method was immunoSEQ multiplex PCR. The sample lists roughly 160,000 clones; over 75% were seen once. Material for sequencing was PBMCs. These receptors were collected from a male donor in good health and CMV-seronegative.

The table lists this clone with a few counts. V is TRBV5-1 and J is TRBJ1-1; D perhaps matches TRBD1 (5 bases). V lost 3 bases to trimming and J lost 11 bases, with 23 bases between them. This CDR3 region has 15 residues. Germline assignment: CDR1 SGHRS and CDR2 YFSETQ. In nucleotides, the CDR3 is TGCGCCAGCAGCTGGGGGACGGCGCTCGGGGGTTTGGCTTTCTTT. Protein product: CASSWGTALGGLAFF.

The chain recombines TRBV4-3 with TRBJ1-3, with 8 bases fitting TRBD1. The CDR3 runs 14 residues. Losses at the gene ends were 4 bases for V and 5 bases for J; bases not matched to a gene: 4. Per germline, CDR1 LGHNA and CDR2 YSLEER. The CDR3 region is CASSPGQVRNTIYF. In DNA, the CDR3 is TGCGCCAGCAGCCCGGGACAGGTCAGAAACACCATATATTTT.

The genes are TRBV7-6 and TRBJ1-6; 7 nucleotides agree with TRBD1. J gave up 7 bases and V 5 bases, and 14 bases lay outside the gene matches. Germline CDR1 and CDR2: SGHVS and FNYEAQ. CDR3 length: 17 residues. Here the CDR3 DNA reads TGTGCCAGCAGCCTTCGGACAGGCCCGACGCCGAATTCACCCCTCCACTTT. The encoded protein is CASSLRTGPTPNSPLHF. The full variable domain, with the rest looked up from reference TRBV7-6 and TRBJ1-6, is GAGVSQSPRYKVTKRGQDVALRCDPISGHVSLYWYRQALGQGPEFLTYFNYEAQQDKSGLPNDRFSAERPEGSISTLTIQRTEQRDSAMYRCASSLRTGPTPNSPLHFGNGTRLTVT.

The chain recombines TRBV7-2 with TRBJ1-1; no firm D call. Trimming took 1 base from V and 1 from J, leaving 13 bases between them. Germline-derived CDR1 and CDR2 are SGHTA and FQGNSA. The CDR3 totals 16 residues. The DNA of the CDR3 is TGTGCCAGCAGCTTAGGGCCGGGAGGACCGAACACTGAAGCTTTCTTT. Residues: CASSLGPGGPNTEAFF.

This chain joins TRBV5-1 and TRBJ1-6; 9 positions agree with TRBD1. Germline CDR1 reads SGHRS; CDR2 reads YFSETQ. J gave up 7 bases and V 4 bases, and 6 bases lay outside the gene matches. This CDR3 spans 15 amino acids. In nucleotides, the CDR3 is TGCGCCAGCAGCATCGACAGGGGGGAGAATTCACCCCTCCACTTT. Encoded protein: CASSIDRGENSPLHF.

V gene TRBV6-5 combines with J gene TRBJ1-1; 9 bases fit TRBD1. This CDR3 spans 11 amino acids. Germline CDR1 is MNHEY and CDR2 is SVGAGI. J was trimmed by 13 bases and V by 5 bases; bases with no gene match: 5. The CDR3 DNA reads TGTGCCAGCAGTCCGGGGACAGGGAATTTCTTT. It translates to CASSPGTGNFF.

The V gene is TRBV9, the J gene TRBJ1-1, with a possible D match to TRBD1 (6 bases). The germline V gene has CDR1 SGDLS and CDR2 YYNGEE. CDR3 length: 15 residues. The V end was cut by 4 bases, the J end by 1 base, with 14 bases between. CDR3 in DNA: TGTGCCAGCAGCCCGCGTGTGGGGGCGAACACTGAAGCTTTCTTT. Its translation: CASSPRVGANTEAFF.

The CDR3 sequence is CASSITGTSGGLYEQYF. The DNA of the CDR3 is TGTGCCAGTAGTATAACCGGGACTAGCGGGGGGCTGTACGAGCAGTACTTC. The chain uses TRBV19 and TRBJ2-7, with TRBD2 matching over 15 bases. V lost 2 bases and J lost 4; bases outside the gene matches: 6. The CDR3 runs to 17 residues. Per the germline V gene, CDR1 is LNHDA and CDR2 is SQIVND (reference sequence).

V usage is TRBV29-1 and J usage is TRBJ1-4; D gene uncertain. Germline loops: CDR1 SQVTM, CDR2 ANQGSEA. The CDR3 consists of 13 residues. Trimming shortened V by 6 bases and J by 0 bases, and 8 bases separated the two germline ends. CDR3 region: CSVELTTNEKLFF. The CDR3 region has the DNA TGCAGCGTAGAGCTTACAACTAATGAAAAACTGTTTTTT. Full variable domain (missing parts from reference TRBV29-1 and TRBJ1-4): SAVISQKPSRDICQRGTSLTIQCQVDSQVTMMFWYRQQPGQSLTLIATANQGSEATYESGFVIDKFPISRPNLTFSTLTVSNMSPEDSSIYLCSVELTTNEKLFFGSGTQLSVL.

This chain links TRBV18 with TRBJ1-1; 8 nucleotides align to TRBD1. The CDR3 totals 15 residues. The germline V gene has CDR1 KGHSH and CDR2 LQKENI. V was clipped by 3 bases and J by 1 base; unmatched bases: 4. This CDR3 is CASSPRGTGNTEAFF. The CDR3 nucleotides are TGTGCCAGCTCACCCCGCGGGACAGGGAACACTGAAGCTTTCTTT.

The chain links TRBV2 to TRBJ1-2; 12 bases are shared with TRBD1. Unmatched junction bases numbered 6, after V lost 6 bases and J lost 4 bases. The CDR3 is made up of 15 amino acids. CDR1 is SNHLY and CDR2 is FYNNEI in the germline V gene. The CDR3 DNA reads TGTGCCAGCAGGCCTGGGACAGGGGGCCGCTATGGCTACACCTTC. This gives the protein CASRPGTGGRYGYTF.

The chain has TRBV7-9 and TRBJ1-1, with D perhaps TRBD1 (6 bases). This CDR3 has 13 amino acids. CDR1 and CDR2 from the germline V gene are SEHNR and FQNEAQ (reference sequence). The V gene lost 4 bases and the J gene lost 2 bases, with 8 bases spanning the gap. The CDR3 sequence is CASSSDRNTEAFF. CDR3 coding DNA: TGTGCCAGCAGCTCGGACAGAAACACTGAAGCTTTCTTT.

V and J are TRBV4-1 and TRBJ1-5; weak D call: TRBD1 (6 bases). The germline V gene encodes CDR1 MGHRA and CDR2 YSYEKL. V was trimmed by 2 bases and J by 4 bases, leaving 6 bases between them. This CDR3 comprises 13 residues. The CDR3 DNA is TGCGCCAGCAGCCAACAGGGGAATCAGCCCCAGCATTTT. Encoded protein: CASSQQGNQPQHF.

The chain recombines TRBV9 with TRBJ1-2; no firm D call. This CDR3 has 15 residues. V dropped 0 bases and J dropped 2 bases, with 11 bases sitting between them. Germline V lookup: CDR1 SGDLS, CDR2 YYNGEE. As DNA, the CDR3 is TGTGCCAGCAGCGTAGATGAAGCCACCAACTATGGCTACACCTTC. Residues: CASSVDEATNYGYTF.

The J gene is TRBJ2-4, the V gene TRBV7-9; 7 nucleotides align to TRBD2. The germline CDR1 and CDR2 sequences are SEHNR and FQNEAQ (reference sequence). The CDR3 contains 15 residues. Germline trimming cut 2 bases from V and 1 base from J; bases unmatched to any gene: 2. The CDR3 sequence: CASSLRGEAKNIQYF. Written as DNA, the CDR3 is TGTGCCAGCAGCTTACGGGGGGAGGCCAAAAACATTCAGTACTTC.

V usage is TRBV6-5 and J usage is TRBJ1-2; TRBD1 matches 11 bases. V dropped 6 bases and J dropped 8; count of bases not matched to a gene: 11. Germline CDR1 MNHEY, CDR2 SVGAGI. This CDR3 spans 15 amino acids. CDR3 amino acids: CASSGSGTGGYGYTF. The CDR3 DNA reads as TGTGCCAGCAGCGGAAGTGGGACAGGGGGTTACGGCTACACCTTC.

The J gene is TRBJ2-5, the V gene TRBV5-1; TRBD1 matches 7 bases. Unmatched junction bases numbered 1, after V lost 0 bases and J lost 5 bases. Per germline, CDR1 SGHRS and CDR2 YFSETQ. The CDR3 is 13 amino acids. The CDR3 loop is CASSLARGETQYF. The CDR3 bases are TGCGCCAGCAGCTTGGCCAGGGGGGAGACCCAGTACTTC. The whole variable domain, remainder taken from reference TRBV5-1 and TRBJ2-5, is KAGVTQTPRYLIKTRGQQVTLSCSPISGHRSVSWYQQTPGQGLQFLFEYFSETQRNKGNFPGRFSGRQFSNSRSEMNVSTLELGDSALYLCASSLARGETQYFGPGTRLLVL.

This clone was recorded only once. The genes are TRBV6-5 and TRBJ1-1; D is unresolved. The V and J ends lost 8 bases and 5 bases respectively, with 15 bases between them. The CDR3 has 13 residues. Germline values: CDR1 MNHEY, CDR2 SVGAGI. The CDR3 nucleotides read TGTGCCAGCGGTTCTCGAGGTTGGACTGAAGCTTTCTTT. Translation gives CASGSRGWTEAFF.

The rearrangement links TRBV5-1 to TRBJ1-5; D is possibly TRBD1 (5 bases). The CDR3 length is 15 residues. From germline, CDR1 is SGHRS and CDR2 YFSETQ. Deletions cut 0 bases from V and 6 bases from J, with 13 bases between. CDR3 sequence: CASSLGGLGGQPQHF. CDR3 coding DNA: TGCGCCAGCAGCTTGGGGGGCCTAGGTGGTCAGCCCCAGCATTTT.

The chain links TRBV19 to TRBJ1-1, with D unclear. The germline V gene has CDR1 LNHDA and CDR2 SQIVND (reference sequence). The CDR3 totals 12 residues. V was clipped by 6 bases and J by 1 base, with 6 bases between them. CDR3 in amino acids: CASRQSNTEAFF. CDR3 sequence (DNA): TGTGCCAGTAGGCAGTCGAACACTGAAGCTTTCTTT.

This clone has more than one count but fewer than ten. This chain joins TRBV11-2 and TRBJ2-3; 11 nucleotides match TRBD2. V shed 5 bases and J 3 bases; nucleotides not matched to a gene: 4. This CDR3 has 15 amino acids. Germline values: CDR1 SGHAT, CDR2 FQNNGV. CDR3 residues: CASSPIAGGTDTQYF. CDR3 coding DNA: TGTGCCAGCAGCCCTATAGCGGGGGGGACAGATACGCAGTATTTT. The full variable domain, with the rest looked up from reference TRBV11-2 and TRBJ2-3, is EAGVAQSPRYKIIEKRQSVAFWCNPISGHATLYWYQQILGQGPKLLIQFQNNGVVDDSQLPKDRFSAERLKGVDSTLKIQPAKLEDSAVYLCASSPIAGGTDTQYFGPGTRLTVL.

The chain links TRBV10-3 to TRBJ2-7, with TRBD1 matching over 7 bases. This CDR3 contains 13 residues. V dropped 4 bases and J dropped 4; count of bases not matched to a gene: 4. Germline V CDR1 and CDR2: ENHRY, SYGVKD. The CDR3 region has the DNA TGTGCCATCAGTGGGGGGACAGTTTACGAGCAGTACTTC. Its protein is CAISGGTVYEQYF.

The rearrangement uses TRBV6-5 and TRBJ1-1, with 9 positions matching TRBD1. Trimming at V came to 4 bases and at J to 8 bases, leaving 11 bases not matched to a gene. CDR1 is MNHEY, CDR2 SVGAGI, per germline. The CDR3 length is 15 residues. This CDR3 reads CASSWGQGGNMEAFF. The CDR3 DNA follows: TGTGCCAGCAGTTGGGGACAGGGCGGCAACATGGAAGCTTTCTTT.

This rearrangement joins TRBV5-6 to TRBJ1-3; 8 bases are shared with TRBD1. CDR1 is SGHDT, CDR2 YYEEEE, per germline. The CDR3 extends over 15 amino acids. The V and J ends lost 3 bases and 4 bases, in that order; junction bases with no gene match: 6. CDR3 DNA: TGTGCCAGCAGCTACACAGGGGGAGCAGGAAACACCATATATTTT. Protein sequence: CASSYTGGAGNTIYF. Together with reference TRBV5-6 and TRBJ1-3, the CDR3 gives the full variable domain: DAGVTQSPTHLIKTRGQQVTLRCSPKSGHDTVSWYQQALGQGPQFIFQYYEEEERQRGNFPDRFSGHQFPNYSSELNVNALLLGDSALYLCASSYTGGAGNTIYFGEGSWLTVV.

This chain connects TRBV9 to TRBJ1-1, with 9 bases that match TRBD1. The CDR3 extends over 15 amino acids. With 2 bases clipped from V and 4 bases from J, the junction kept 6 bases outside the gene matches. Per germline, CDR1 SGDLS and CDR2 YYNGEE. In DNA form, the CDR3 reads TGTGCCAGCAGCGTTCCGGGACAGGGATCCACTGAAGCTTTCTTT. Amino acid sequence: CASSVPGQGSTEAFF.

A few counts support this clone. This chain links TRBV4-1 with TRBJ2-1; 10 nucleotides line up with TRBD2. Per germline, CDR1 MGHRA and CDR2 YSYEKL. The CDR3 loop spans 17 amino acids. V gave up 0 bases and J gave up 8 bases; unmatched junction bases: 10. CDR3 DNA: TGCGCCAGCAGCCAAGAGGGTAGCGGGGGGTCTAGTGATGAGCAGTTCTTC. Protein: CASSQEGSGGSSDEQFF.

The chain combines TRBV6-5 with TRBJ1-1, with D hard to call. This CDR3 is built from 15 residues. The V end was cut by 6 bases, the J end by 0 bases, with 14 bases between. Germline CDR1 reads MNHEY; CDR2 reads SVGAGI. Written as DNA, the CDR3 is TGTGCCAGCAGATTACTCGGGTCAATGAACACTGAAGCTTTCTTT. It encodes CASRLLGSMNTEAFF.

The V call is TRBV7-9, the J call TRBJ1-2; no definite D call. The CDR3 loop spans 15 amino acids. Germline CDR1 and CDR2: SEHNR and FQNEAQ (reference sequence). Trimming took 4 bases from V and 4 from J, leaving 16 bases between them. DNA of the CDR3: TGTGCCAGCAGCTCCCTGACCCCAGGAAGCTATGGCTACACCTTC. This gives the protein CASSSLTPGSYGYTF. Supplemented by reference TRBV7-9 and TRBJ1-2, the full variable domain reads DTGVSQNPRHKITKRGQNVTFRCDPISEHNRLYWYRQTLGQGPEFLTYFQNEAQLEKSRLLSDRFSAERPKGSFSTLEIQRTEQGDSAMYLCASSSLTPGSYGYTFGSGTRLTVV.